Sequencing of this T cell receptor beta chain was carried out in a study of control samples from healthy donors and cancer patients. TCRdb's table, derived via immunoSEQ multiplex PCR, lists solely in-frame clones and lacks some. The data contain fewer than 90,000 clones, 70% to 90% of them singletons. Sequencing used blood. The receptor's source is a man aged 50-59 years in good health.

The CDR3 reads CASSASGTWRETQYF. CDR3 nucleotide sequence: TGTGCCAGCAGTGCGTCGGGGACGTGGAGAGAGACCCAGTACTTC. The chain links TRBV2 to TRBJ2-5; D possibly uses TRBD1 or TRBD2 (5 bases each). V lost 4 bases to trimming and J lost 4 bases, with 16 bases between them. Germline V gene sequence: CDR1 SNHLY, CDR2 FYNNEI. The CDR3 has 15 amino acids.